Listed here are 8 T cell receptor beta chains from one sample, sequenced in a study of T cell changes during pregnancy in multiple sclerosis. This table comes from immunoSEQ multiplex PCR, and its TCRdb copy is limited to in-frame clones, with some not included. The sample lists approximately 80,000 clones, over 85% occurring once. The material was peripheral blood, obtained in the second trimester of pregnancy. The receptors shown here come from a female donor in good health, enrolled as a control in a pregnancy study.

The chain recombines TRBV7-9 with TRBJ2-1; 13 nucleotides line up with TRBD2. CDR3 length: 18 amino acids. Germline V lookup: CDR1 SEHNR, CDR2 FQNEAQ (reference sequence). Unmatched junction bases numbered 16, after V lost 5 bases and J lost 9 bases. In nucleotides, the CDR3 is TGTGCCAGCAGCCCGGACAGGGCCGGGACTAGCGGGGCCCGTGAGCAGTTCTTC. Encoded protein: CASSPDRAGTSGAREQFF.

This sequence joins TRBV5-4 and TRBJ2-6, with TRBD2 identical over 8 bases. Trimming removed 7 bases from V and 0 bases from J; junction bases left unmatched: 18. The V gene's germline CDR1 is SGHNT and CDR2 YYREEE (reference sequence). The CDR3 covers 20 residues. The CDR3 spells CASSSGGNLAAYSGANVLTF. The CDR3 DNA is TGTGCCAGCTCCTCGGGGGGGAATCTAGCGGCTTACTCTGGGGCCAACGTCCTGACTTTC.

The chain combines TRBV13 with TRBJ2-3; 8 nucleotides align to TRBD2. The CDR3 totals 16 residues. Germline V gene lookup returns CDR1 PRHDT and CDR2 FYEKMQ (reference sequence). Losses at the gene ends were 0 bases for V and 6 bases for J; bases not matched to a gene: 8. CDR3 sequence reads: CASSLGSSGILDTQYF. CDR3 in DNA: TGTGCCAGCAGCTTAGGTAGTAGCGGGATCTTGGATACGCAGTATTTT.

This chain links TRBV28 with TRBJ2-2, with D perhaps TRBD1 (5 bases). Germline loops: CDR1 MDHEN, CDR2 SYDVKM. The CDR3 extends over 13 amino acids. V lost 3 bases to trimming and J lost 6 bases, with 8 bases between them. CDR3 protein: CASSLTESGELFF. The CDR3 DNA reads as TGTGCCAGCAGTTTGACAGAGTCCGGGGAGCTGTTTTTT.

This rearrangement joins TRBV2 to TRBJ1-2; no reliable D call. CDR3 length: 13 residues. V dropped 6 bases and J dropped 7 bases, with 15 bases sitting between them. CDR1 is SNHLY and CDR2 is FYNNEI in the germline V gene. CDR3 amino acids: CASSDTGAAGYTF. In nucleotides, the CDR3 is TGTGCCAGCAGCGATACGGGTGCCGCTGGCTACACCTTC.

The sample holds a few counts of this clone. The chain has TRBV7-9 and TRBJ1-3; D is unclear. Trimming cost V 5 bases and J 0 bases, with 11 bases left between them. Germline V CDR1 and CDR2: SEHNR, FQNEAQ (reference sequence). This CDR3 contains 15 residues. The CDR3 DNA sequence: TGTGCCAGCAGCCGCGGCGGGGTCTCTGGAAACACCATATATTTT. Translating it yields CASSRGGVSGNTIYF.

The chain recombines TRBV5-4 with TRBJ1-2; D remains ambiguous. V lost 4 bases and J lost 3, with 7 bases in between. The CDR3 runs 12 residues. Germline values: CDR1 SGHNT, CDR2 YYREEE (reference sequence). This chain's CDR3 is CASSGSHYGYTF. In DNA form, the CDR3 reads TGTGCCAGCAGCGGTAGCCACTATGGCTACACCTTC.

The rearrangement links TRBV5-1 to TRBJ1-1; the D gene is possibly TRBD1 (5 bases). V shed 1 base and J shed 1 base, with 11 bases lying between them. The CDR3 has 15 amino acids. Germline V lookup: CDR1 SGHRS, CDR2 YFSETQ. CDR3 amino acids: CASSLPSGQNTEAFF. The CDR3 DNA reads TGCGCCAGCAGCTTGCCCTCCGGACAGAACACTGAAGCTTTCTTT. Full variable domain (outside the CDR3, taken from reference TRBV5-1 and TRBJ1-1): KAGVTQTPRYLIKTRGQQVTLSCSPISGHRSVSWYQQTPGQGLQFLFEYFSETQRNKGNFPGRFSGRQFSNSRSEMNVSTLELGDSALYLCASSLPSGQNTEAFFGQGTRLTVV.